Listed here is a single T cell receptor beta chain. Its binding antigen is unknown. No quality values exist for individual bases; no much larger clone is one base distant. The germline V gene sets CDR1 to SGHAT and CDR2 to FQNNGV. At the junction V is shortened by 0 bases and J by 7 bases, with 10 bases in between. Taken from cysteine to phenylalanine, the CDR3 has 13 residues. Just CDR3 DNA is preserved here, 39 bases in frame from base 1. Receptor amplification or capture employed multiplex PCR. Sequencing used an Illumina HiSeq 4000. CDR3 regions were amplified by Arm-PCR with iRepertoire HTBI primers to construct TCR beta libraries. Before sequencing, the PCR products underwent gel purification. The authors' pipeline ran thus. Gene usage analysis of CDR3 amino acid clonotypes relied on the roughly 60 TRBV and 13 to 15 TRBJ segments identified across samples. COPE and FqMerger were used to merge filtered high-quality paired reads into contigs. BLAST was used to align contigs to IMGT TRBV, TRBD and TRBJ reference genes, and CDR3 was defined according to IMGT. Any clonotype with a frequency above 0.1% was classified as a highly expanded clone. Shannon entropy served as the measure of repertoire diversity, while the Gini coefficient captured V-J evenness. Public clonotypes were defined as clonotypes shared by more than one individual. Using fastp at Q25 and MiXCR, TCRdb reprocessed the public reads and kept productive beta chains. Each CDR3 protein gets just one entry, which takes the most common genes and DNA from the rows behind it. What appears here as the V and J calls and clone size reflects TCRdb's work, not the paper's. The sample records 360,000 or so distinct CDR3 sequences, over 15% of which are singletons. The ten largest clones capture 25% to 30% of the sample.

What the time point label conveys for this sample: newly diagnosed GD, antithyroid drugs for less than 3 months. For both TCR sequencing and RNA sequencing, RNA was extracted from PBMCs in TRIzol. The diagnosis of Graves' disease was made according to American Thyroid Association guidelines. Recruitment of patients was carried out at an endocrinology department in Xi'an, China. Each patient gave about 8.1 milliliters of peripheral blood, collected in an EDTA anticoagulant tube. Ficoll Paque Plus density gradient separation was used to isolate PBMCs, and no further T cell sorting was performed. RNA quality was checked with an Agilent 2100 Bioanalyzer and agarose gel, and concentration with a NanoDrop 2000. The data derive from a study of regulatory T cells in long-lasting Graves disease (dated by TCRdb to the early 2020s). About the investigation overall: Antithyroid drugs had been taken for less than 3 months by newly diagnosed Graves' disease patients. A total of 33 samples underwent TCR sequencing: around 13 from persistent and approximately 20 from newly diagnosed Graves' disease patients. The study was registered as a clinical trial and conducted in China. Persistent Graves' disease patients were compared with newly diagnosed Graves' disease patients by peripheral blood TCR sequencing and RNA sequencing. Overall study outcomes, separate from this receptor: The authors noted that the small sample size was a limitation that may lower accuracy. Sequencing and analysis were restricted to the TCR beta chain. Preferential use of TRBV28, TRBJ1-2 and TRBJ2-5 was observed in persistent disease, whereas TRBV20-1 and TRBJ2-1 were favored in newly diagnosed disease. Compared with newly diagnosed patients, patients with persistent Graves' disease had lower TCR Shannon entropy and fewer highly expanded clones, which suggests clonal expansion. More public clonotypes were shared among persistent patients (roughly 3,000) than among newly diagnosed patients (roughly 960). Only peripheral blood was studied, because thyroid tissue, the primary lesion, was inaccessible.

The data were also submitted as part of a second study, on T cells in Graves' hyperthyroidism and ophthalmopathy. As that second paper reports: Stable Graves' hyperthyroidism was defined as the absence of progression to ophthalmopathy over 18 months of follow-up. Hyperthyroidism patients were aged 18 to 65 years and newly diagnosed, with disease duration of less than 2 months. The study excluded patients with uncontrolled infections, other autoimmune diseases, pregnancy or lactation. Diagnoses were based on clinical symptoms, serum thyroxine and TRAb, thyroid ultrasound and orbital computed tomography. The first round of RT-PCR for the TCR CDR3 was performed with the HTBI primer set and the Qiagen OneStep RT-PCR kit. Most expanded thyroid clonotypes (frequency above 0.001) were also detected in blood, suggesting blood repertoires may reflect thyroid immune responses. A 13 V-J signature model separated ophthalmopathy from stable hyperthyroidism, with about 88% sensitivity and roughly 82% specificity in cross-validation and 80%/75% in testing. During validation, the model predicted progression to ophthalmopathy a median of approximately six months ahead of onset, with approximately 70% sensitivity and less than 85% specificity. TCR V-J signatures able to tell the groups apart were searched for in a discovery cohort of 95 or so patients, of whom over 40 had Graves' ophthalmopathy and 55 to 65 had stable Graves' hyperthyroidism. An independent validation cohort of around 20 hyperthyroidism patients and more than 15 patients who later progressed to ophthalmopathy tested prospective prediction of ophthalmopathy. The roughly 94 discovery patients were randomly split 7:3 into training and test sets. The study also compared thyroid tissue and blood T-cell repertoires from a handful of Graves' hyperthyroidism patients. After sampling, hyperthyroidism patients received methimazole starting at 30 mg daily, and ophthalmopathy patients received high-dose intravenous methylprednisolone. A second multiplex PCR round built the libraries, followed by size selection and purification. Paired-end sequencing of the libraries was performed with 100 bp reads on an Illumina HiSeq2000. Raw data were processed with SOAPnuke, discarding reads with adapters, uncalled bases, mean Phred below 15, or no exact constant-primer or identifier match. COPE v1.2.5 was used to merge the high-quality paired reads, and each unique nucleotide sequence was defined as a clonotype. MiTCR v1.1 was used to align the clonotypes against IMGT TRBV, TRBD and TRBJ reference segments. The analysis was restricted to V-J combinations with a frequency above 0.0001, which together covered over 99% of the repertoires. The TCS score was defined as F50 (clonal expansion) divided by E x V (chaos), with BLOSUM62-based TCRdist calculated between CDR3 peptides within each V-J. Welch's t-statistics and random forest reduced several hundred V-J features to 13, which were used in a naive Bayes classifier (R e1071). Sample size was not statistically predetermined, and blinding of investigators to group allocation was not performed. The paper reports TCR Vbeta CDR3 sequencing of 140 or so peripheral blood samples: fewer than 50 ophthalmopathy, over 70 hyperthyroidism and around 17 progressor patients.

This material consisted of peripheral blood mononuclear cells (PBMCs), taken at new diagnosis, from a patient treated with antithyroid drugs. The chain was built from TRBV11-2 and TRBJ2-7, with the D gene call left open. The sequence was collected from a middle-aged man with Graves disease. Donor details come from another sample of the same person, matched by shared clones. CDR3 loop: CASSLERLNEQYF. Read as DNA, the sequence is TGTGCCAGCAGCTTAGAGCGACTTAATGAGCAGTACTTC.